This entry lists 16 T cell receptor beta chains sequenced from one sample in a study of Ad26.COV2.S vaccination and SARS-CoV-2 variants. The treatment: over 15 received Ad26.COV2.S at low or high dose, single or two shots; about 5 received placebo; per-sample allocation not given. Sampling occurred on day 63 after the first vaccine or placebo injection. Data came from immunoSEQ multiplex PCR; TCRdb stores just in-frame clones and leaves some out. The sample has around 300,000 clones; about nine tenths are singletons. Sample: peripheral blood, taken in a trial of Ad26.COV2.S vaccine versus placebo. The receptors derive from a person aged 18-60 years who received the Ad26.COV2.S COVID-19 vaccine or a placebo.

In nucleotides, the CDR3 is TGTGCCAGCAGTCTAGCGGGGGGGCCAGGGGAGCAGTACTTC. Protein product: CASSLAGGPGEQYF. This chain links TRBV6-5 with TRBJ2-7, with TRBD2 matching 12 bases. Germline V gene sequence: CDR1 MNHEY, CDR2 SVGAGI. The CDR3 is 14 residues long. V lost 5 bases and J lost 7; bases outside the gene matches: 6.

The chain links TRBV9 to TRBJ1-4; unclear D gene. The V gene's germline CDR1 is SGDLS and CDR2 YYNGEE. The CDR3 spans 16 residues. Trimming removed 1 base at V and 8 bases at J, with 18 bases between. The CDR3 sequence is CASSVFEGGSGEKLFF. CDR3 DNA: TGTGCCAGCAGCGTATTCGAGGGCGGCTCGGGCGAAAAACTGTTTTTT.

J is TRBJ1-2 and V is TRBV7-9; TRBD1 is a possible D gene (5 bases). The germline gives CDR1 SEHNR, CDR2 FQNEAQ (reference sequence). Trimming left V 1 base short and J 8 bases short, with 17 bases between. The CDR3 has 15 residues. The CDR3 loop reads CASSLGRRDQEGYTF. DNA for the CDR3: TGTGCCAGCAGCTTAGGTCGCAGGGACCAGGAGGGCTACACCTTC.

A word on this clone: One base away lies a much larger clone, so this may be a sequencing read error. Additional DNA sequences in this sample encode the identical CDR3. For the CDR3, the DNA is TGTGCCAGCAGCTTACAGAACACTGAAGCTTTCTTT. Translated: CASSLQNTEAFF. This sequence joins TRBV11-2 and TRBJ1-1, with unresolved D. Germline V gives CDR1 SGHAT, CDR2 FQNNGV. V was pared by 2 bases and J by 1 base, with 2 bases between. The CDR3 sequence is 12 residues long. Variable domain in full (rest from reference TRBV11-2 and TRBJ1-1): EAGVAQSPRYKIIEKRQSVAFWCNPISGHATLYWYQQILGQGPKLLIQFQNNGVVDDSQLPKDRFSAERLKGVDSTLKIQPAKLEDSAVYLCASSLQNTEAFFGQGTRLTVV.

V is TRBV4-3 and J is TRBJ2-4, with D perhaps matching TRBD1 or TRBD2 (6 bases each). The ends were cut back, 1 base at V and 7 bases at J, with 23 bases in the middle. The CDR3 loop spans 18 amino acids. Germline V lookup: CDR1 LGHNA, CDR2 YSLEER. CDR3 bases: TGCGCCAGCAGCCAAGTCTATGAGAGACTCTCGGGGGCGAACATTCAGTACTTC. Translation gives CASSQVYERLSGANIQYF.

J is TRBJ1-1 and V is TRBV4-1, with D uncertain. CDR3 length: 16 amino acids. Trimming cost V 1 base and J 1 base, with 13 bases left between them. Germline V CDR1 and CDR2: MGHRA, YSYEKL. CDR3 amino acids: CASSQVVGFGNTEAFF. CDR3 nucleotide sequence: TGCGCCAGCAGCCAAGTTGTGGGTTTTGGGAACACTGAAGCTTTCTTT.

The chain combines TRBV10-1 with TRBJ2-2, with 8 bases that match TRBD1. This CDR3 is built from 17 residues. Germline assignment: CDR1 WNHNN and CDR2 SYGVQD (reference sequence). Trimming removed 4 bases from V and 6 bases from J; junction bases left unmatched: 13. The DNA for the CDR3 is TGCGCCAGCAGTGGTCAGGGGGCGAGTTTTCTGGCCGGGGAGCTGTTTTTT. It yields the protein CASSGQGASFLAGELFF.

The V and J genes are TRBV25-1 and TRBJ1-4, with D unresolved. The CDR3 has 13 amino acids. Per the germline V gene, CDR1 is MGHDK and CDR2 is SYGVNS. Trimming took off 5 bases at V and 8 bases at J, with 12 bases between the two ends. CDR3 in DNA: TGTGCCAGCAGTATTGGAGGCACAGAAAAACTGTTTTTT. Protein: CASSIGGTEKLFF.

J is TRBJ1-1 and V is TRBV3-1 (or the pseudogene TRBV3-2); tentative D call: TRBD1 (6 bases). Germline V gene data show CDR1 as LGHDT and CDR2 as YNNKEL (reference sequence). The V end was cut by 7 bases, the J end by 8 bases, with 11 bases between. The CDR3 has 11 residues. The CDR3 region is CASKKGGEAFF. CDR3 sequence (DNA): TGTGCCAGCAAAAAAGGGGGGGAAGCTTTCTTT.

The V call is TRBV21-1, the J call TRBJ2-7; TRBD2, the table's D call, was not compared with the DNA. TRBV21-1 is a listed pseudogene. This CDR3 has 11 amino acids. The CDR3 DNA is TGTGCCAGCAGCACCGGGGAGGAGCAGTACGTC. It encodes CASSTGEEQYV.

The chain employs TRBV4-1 and TRBJ2-1; weak D call: TRBD2 (5 bases). Germline assignment: CDR1 MGHRA and CDR2 YSYEKL. CDR3 size: 16 residues. Trimming stripped 1 base from V and 0 bases from J, with 10 bases between. CDR3: CASSQAPSGSYNEQFF. CDR3 DNA sequence: TGCGCCAGCAGCCAAGCCCCCAGCGGCTCCTACAATGAGCAGTTCTTC.

The V and J genes are TRBV29-1 and TRBJ1-2, with a possible D match to TRBD1 (5 bases). Germline loops: CDR1 SQVTM, CDR2 ANQGSEA. The V end was cut by 4 bases, the J end by 2 bases, with 5 bases between. This CDR3 has 11 amino acids. For the CDR3, the DNA is TGCAGCGTTGGACAGAACTATGGCTACACCTTC. It codes for CSVGQNYGYTF.

This clone was found a few times. The chain uses TRBV6-5 and TRBJ1-5; no clear D. The germline gives CDR1 MNHEY, CDR2 SVGAGI. The CDR3 is 13 amino acids. With 2 bases removed from V and 6 bases from J, the gap between germline ends came to 8 bases. The CDR3 spells CASSYGEAQPQHF. The CDR3 DNA reads as TGTGCCAGCAGTTACGGGGAGGCTCAGCCCCAGCATTTT.

The chain links TRBV5-1 to TRBJ2-2; 7 bases map to TRBD2. This CDR3 contains 16 residues. The germline V gene encodes CDR1 SGHRS and CDR2 YFSETQ. The V and J ends lost 4 bases and 4 bases, in that order; junction bases with no gene match: 10. CDR3 sequence: CASSPNGGGSTGELFF. In DNA, the CDR3 is TGCGCCAGCAGCCCCAATGGGGGGGGGAGCACCGGGGAGCTGTTTTTT.

The genes are TRBV4-3 and TRBJ2-1, with D tentatively TRBD2 (5 bases). This CDR3 region has 15 residues. Trimming shortened V by 0 bases and J by 6 bases, and 12 bases separated the two germline ends. CDR1 is LGHNA, CDR2 YSLEER, per germline. This CDR3 reads CASSQDRASTNEQFF. The CDR3 DNA is TGCGCCAGCAGCCAAGATCGGGCTAGCACCAATGAGCAGTTCTTC.

This chain joins TRBV28 and TRBJ1-6; D is uncertain. The V end was cut by 2 bases, the J end by 11 bases, with 10 bases between. The CDR3 has 13 amino acids. Germline CDR1 and CDR2: MDHEN and SYDVKM. The CDR3 spells CASSLGIPAPLHF. The DNA of the CDR3 is TGTGCCAGCAGTTTAGGCATCCCTGCACCCCTCCACTTT. The entire variable domain, with the rest obtained from reference TRBV28 and TRBJ1-6, is as follows: DVKVTQSSRYLVKRTGEKVFLECVQDMDHENMFWYRQDPGLGLRLIYFSYDVKMKEKGDIPEGYSVSREKKERFSLILESASTNQTSMYLCASSLGIPAPLHFGNGTRLTVT.